This T cell receptor beta chain comes out of a study of shared clonotypes between healthy human individuals. Study background: Donors consisted of two women and a few men between 18 and 49.

The germline gives CDR1 SGHTA, CDR2 FQGNSA. The CDR3 covers 19 residues. V was clipped by 5 bases and J by 0 bases; unmatched bases: 18. Study-level findings and limits: Sampling involved blood alone; tissue repertoires likely differ. A handful of donors showed sharing of approximately 5% of naive CD4 clonotypes.

Assay: immunoSEQ multiplex PCR; the TCRdb copy retains only in-frame clones and omits some. The repertoire holds 850,000 to 1,200,000 clones, with under 80% as singletons. Details on this clone: Its antigen remains unknown.

Sequences were obtained from memory CD4+ T cells sorted from blood. Subset meaning: CD45RA-negative fraction. This chain uses TRBV7-2 with TRBJ1-2; 7 positions agree with TRBD1. The source of this sequence is a young man in good health. This CDR3 reads CASSGNSGDRENPNYGYTF. CDR3 bases: TGTGCCAGCAGCGGGAATAGTGGTGACAGGGAAAACCCTAACTATGGCTACACCTTC.